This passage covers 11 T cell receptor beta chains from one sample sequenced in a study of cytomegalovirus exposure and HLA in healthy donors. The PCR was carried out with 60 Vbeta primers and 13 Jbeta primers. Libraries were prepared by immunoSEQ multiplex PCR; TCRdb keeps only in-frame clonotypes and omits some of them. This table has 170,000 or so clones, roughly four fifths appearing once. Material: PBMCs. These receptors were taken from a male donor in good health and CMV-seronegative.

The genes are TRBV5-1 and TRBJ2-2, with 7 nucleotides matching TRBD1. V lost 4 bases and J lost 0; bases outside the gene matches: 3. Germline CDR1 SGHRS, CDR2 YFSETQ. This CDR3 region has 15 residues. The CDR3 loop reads CASSKTGSNTGELFF. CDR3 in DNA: TGCGCCAGCAGCAAGACAGGGTCGAACACCGGGGAGCTGTTTTTT.

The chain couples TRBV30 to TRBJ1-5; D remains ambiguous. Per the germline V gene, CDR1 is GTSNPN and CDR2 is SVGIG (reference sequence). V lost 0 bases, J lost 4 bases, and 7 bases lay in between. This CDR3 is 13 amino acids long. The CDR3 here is CAWSVMRNQPQHF. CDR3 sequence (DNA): TGTGCCTGGAGTGTAATGCGAAATCAGCCCCAGCATTTT.

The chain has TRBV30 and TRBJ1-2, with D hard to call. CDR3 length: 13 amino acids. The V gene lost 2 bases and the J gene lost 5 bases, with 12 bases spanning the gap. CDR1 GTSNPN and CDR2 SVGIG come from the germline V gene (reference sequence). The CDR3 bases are TGTGCCTGGAGTCGCGTAACAGAATATGGCTACACCTTC. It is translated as CAWSRVTEYGYTF.

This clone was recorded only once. CDR3 in amino acids: CAWSHDGRGYF. The CDR3 DNA reads as TGTGCCTGGAGCCACGACGGCAGGGGGTATTTT. The gene calls are TRBV30 and TRBJ1-3, with 7 bases matching TRBD1. The CDR3 contains 11 residues. The ends lost 3 bases at V and 16 bases at J; junction bases unmatched: 9. Per germline, CDR1 GTSNPN and CDR2 SVGIG (reference sequence).

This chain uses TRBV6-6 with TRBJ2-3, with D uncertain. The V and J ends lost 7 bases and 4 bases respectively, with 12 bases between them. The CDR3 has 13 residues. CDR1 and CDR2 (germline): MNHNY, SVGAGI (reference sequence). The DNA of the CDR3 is TGTGCCAGCACCCCCCTTATTCCAGATACGCAGTATTTT. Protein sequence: CASTPLIPDTQYF.

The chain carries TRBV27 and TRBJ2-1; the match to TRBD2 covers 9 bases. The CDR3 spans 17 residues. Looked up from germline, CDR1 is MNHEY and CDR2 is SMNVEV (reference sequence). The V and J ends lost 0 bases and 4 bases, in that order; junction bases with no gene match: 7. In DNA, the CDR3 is TGTGCCAGCAGTTTATCTTGGACTAGCGCCCTATACAATGAGCAGTTCTTC. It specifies CASSLSWTSALYNEQFF.

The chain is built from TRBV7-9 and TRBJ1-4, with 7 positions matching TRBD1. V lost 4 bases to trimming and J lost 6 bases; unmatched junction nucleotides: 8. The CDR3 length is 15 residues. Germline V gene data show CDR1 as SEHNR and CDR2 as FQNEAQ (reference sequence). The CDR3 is CASSSATGAYEKLFF. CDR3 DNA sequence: TGTGCCAGCAGCTCCGCAACAGGGGCTTATGAAAAACTGTTTTTT.

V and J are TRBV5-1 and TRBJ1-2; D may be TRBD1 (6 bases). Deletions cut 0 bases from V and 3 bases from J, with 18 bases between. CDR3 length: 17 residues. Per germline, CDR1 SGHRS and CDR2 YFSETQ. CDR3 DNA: TGCGCCAGCAGCTTGGCCGAGGGTGCAGGGGCCTACTATGGCTACACCTTC. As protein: CASSLAEGAGAYYGYTF.

For the CDR3, the DNA is TGCACCAGCAGTAGAGACAGGGGCGGACCTATTGTATATTTT. Translating it yields CTSSRDRGGPIVYF. This chain joins TRBV1 and TRBJ1-3; whether TRBD1, the table's D call, matches the DNA was not checked. TRBV1 is annotated as a pseudogene. This CDR3 region has 14 residues.

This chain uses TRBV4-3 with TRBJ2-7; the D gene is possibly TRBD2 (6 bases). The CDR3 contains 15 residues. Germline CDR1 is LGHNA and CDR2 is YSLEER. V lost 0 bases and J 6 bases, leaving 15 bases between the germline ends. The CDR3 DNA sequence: TGCGCCAGCAGCCAAGATCGGAGAGCGGAGGGCGAGCAGTACTTC. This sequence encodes CASSQDRRAEGEQYF.

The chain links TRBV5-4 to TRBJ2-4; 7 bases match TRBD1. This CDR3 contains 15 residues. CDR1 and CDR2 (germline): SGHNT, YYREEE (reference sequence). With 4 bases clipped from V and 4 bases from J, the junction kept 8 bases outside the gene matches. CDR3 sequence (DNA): TGTGCCAGCAGCCGAATAAGGGACAGTAAAAACATTCAGTACTTC. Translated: CASSRIRDSKNIQYF.